This TCR beta chain is from a study of cytomegalovirus exposure and HLA in healthy donors. The germline V gene has CDR1 MNHNS and CDR2 SASEGT. This CDR3 spans 15 amino acids. V lost 0 bases to trimming and J lost 6 bases, with 15 bases between them. PCR employed 60 Vbeta and 13 Jbeta primers. Profiled with immunoSEQ multiplex PCR; TCRdb holds only in-frame clones, not every one. The table has approximately 120,000 clones, 10% seen once; the top ten hold just over 4.5%. The sequence was obtained from a woman between 18 and 29 years old in good health and CMV-seropositive. Sample: PBMCs. The chain is built from TRBV6-1 and TRBJ2-7, with D perhaps matching TRBD2 (6 bases). The CDR3 sequence: CASSEAWLRGSEQYF. DNA of the CDR3: TGTGCCAGCAGTGAAGCTTGGCTACGGGGGAGCGAGCAGTACTTC.